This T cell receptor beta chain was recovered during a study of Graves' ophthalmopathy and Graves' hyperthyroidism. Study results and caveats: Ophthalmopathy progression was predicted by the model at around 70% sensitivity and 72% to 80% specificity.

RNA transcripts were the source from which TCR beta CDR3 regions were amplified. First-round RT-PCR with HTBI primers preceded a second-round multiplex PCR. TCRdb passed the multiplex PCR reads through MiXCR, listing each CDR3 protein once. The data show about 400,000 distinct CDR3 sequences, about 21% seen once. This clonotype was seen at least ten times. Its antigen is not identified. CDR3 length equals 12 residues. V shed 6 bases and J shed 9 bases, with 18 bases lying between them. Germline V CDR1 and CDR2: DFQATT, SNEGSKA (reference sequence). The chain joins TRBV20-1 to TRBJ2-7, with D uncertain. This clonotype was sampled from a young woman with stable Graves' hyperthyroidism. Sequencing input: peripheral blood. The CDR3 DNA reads TGCAGTGCGCTCGATTTCCTACGTGGGCAGTACTTC. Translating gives CSALDFLRGQYF.